One sample yielded the 25 T cell receptor beta chains listed below, sequenced in a study of blood T cell repertoires in COVID-19. Libraries were prepared by immunoSEQ multiplex PCR; TCRdb keeps only in-frame clonotypes and omits some of them. This table holds about 270,000 clones, 65% to 85% found once. Input material: peripheral blood. These receptors all stem from a man aged 80 or over with acute or convalescent COVID-19.

The chain links TRBV2 to TRBJ2-5; the D gene is possibly TRBD2 (5 bases). Germline CDR1 and CDR2: SNHLY and FYNNEI. The V end lost 6 bases, the J end lost 0 bases, and 20 bases lay between the germline ends. The CDR3 has 17 amino acids. CDR3 amino acids: CASRTLGESNNQETQYF. Written as DNA, the CDR3 is TGTGCCAGCAGGACGCTCGGGGAAAGCAATAACCAAGAGACCCAGTACTTC.

The rearrangement links TRBV30 to TRBJ1-4; TRBD1 might be the D (5 bases). V was cut by 2 bases and J by 10 bases, with 17 bases left in between. The V gene's germline CDR1 is GTSNPN and CDR2 SVGIG (reference sequence). The CDR3 contains 14 residues. The CDR3 spells CAWSFSGRDGKLFF. Written as DNA, the CDR3 is TGTGCCTGGAGTTTTTCGGGCAGGGATGGAAAACTGTTTTTT.

The sample holds one count of this clone. The V gene is TRBV11-2, the J gene TRBJ2-7, with TRBD1 identical over 7 bases. V was pared by 6 bases and J by 5 bases, with 13 bases of the junction left unmatched. The CDR3 length is 15 residues. Germline assignment: CDR1 SGHAT and CDR2 FQNNGV. The CDR3, as DNA: TGTGCCAGCAGACAAACAGGGGCCCTGCCTAACGAGCAGTACTTC. This sequence encodes CASRQTGALPNEQYF.

This clone was detected only a few times. This rearrangement joins TRBV3-1 (or the pseudogene TRBV3-2) to TRBJ1-1; D perhaps matches TRBD1 (6 bases). Germline V gene data show CDR1 as LGHDT and CDR2 as YNNKEL (reference sequence). The CDR3 is 15 amino acids. The V gene lost 5 bases and the J gene lost 4 bases, with 17 bases spanning the gap. The DNA for the CDR3 is TGTGCCAGCAGCGCCCACCCGGGGGGCATCACTGAAGCTTTCTTT. Protein: CASSAHPGGITEAFF.

The chain joins TRBV6-6 to TRBJ2-1; 7 bases match TRBD2. The length of the CDR3 is 14 residues. The trim removed 0 bases at V and 8 bases at J, leaving 4 bases unmatched. Per germline, CDR1 MNHNY and CDR2 SVGAGI (reference sequence). The CDR3 DNA follows: TGTGCCAGCAGTTACTCGGGCAGCGGGGATGAGCAGTTCTTC. Encoded protein: CASSYSGSGDEQFF.

The CDR3 protein is CSESAGDGQFF. For the CDR3, the DNA is TGCAGCGAGTCAGCGGGAGACGGGCAGTTCTTC. This chain connects TRBV29-1 to TRBJ2-1; 8 bases align to TRBD2. Germline V gene lookup returns CDR1 SQVTM and CDR2 ANQGSEA. Losses at the gene ends were 7 bases for V and 12 bases for J; bases not matched to a gene: 8. The CDR3 extends over 11 amino acids.

CDR3 sequence: CASSFDRWNEQFF. CDR3 nucleotides: TGTGCCAGCAGCTTCGACAGGTGGAATGAGCAGTTCTTC. The V call is TRBV5-6, the J call TRBJ2-1, with D possibly being TRBD1 (6 bases). Germline CDR1 SGHDT, CDR2 YYEEEE. This CDR3 has 13 amino acids. The germline V and J ends were trimmed by 2 bases and 7 bases, with 10 bases remaining between them. Supplemented by reference TRBV5-6 and TRBJ2-1, the full variable domain reads DAGVTQSPTHLIKTRGQQVTLRCSPKSGHDTVSWYQQALGQGPQFIFQYYEEEERQRGNFPDRFSGHQFPNYSSELNVNALLLGDSALYLCASSFDRWNEQFFGPGTRLTVL.

The V gene is TRBV10-3, the J gene TRBJ1-3; a possible D gene is TRBD1 (6 bases). The germline V and J ends were trimmed by 9 bases and 0 bases, with 9 bases remaining between them. This CDR3 region has 13 residues. The germline V gene has CDR1 ENHRY and CDR2 SYGVKD. In nucleotides, the CDR3 is TGTGCCATTACAGGGACCTCTGGAAACACCATATATTTT. It is translated as CAITGTSGNTIYF.

This chain joins TRBV6-5 and TRBJ2-7; 12 positions match TRBD2. From germline, CDR1 is MNHEY and CDR2 SVGAGI. CDR3 length: 15 amino acids. With V trimmed by 6 bases and J by 2 bases, 5 bases remained unmatched. The CDR3 nucleotides are TGTGCCAGCAGACCCCTAGCGGGAGGGCCCTACGAGCAGTACTTC. It yields the protein CASRPLAGGPYEQYF.

The chain uses TRBV6-5 and TRBJ1-3; D unresolved. The ends were cut back, 8 bases at V and 0 bases at J, with 14 bases in the middle. The CDR3 extends over 15 amino acids. Per germline, CDR1 MNHEY and CDR2 SVGAGI. CDR3 sequence (DNA): TGTGCCAGCCGGGAGGCGACCAACTCTGGAAACACCATATATTTT. Amino acids: CASREATNSGNTIYF.

The V call is TRBV27, the J call TRBJ2-1, with TRBD2 identical over 12 bases. Germline lookup yields CDR1 MNHEY and CDR2 SMNVEV (reference sequence). The CDR3 totals 17 residues. Trimming cost V 3 bases and J 8 bases; bases outside gene matches: 11. CDR3 DNA: TGTGCCAGCAGTTTGGATAGACTAGCGGGAGTCGTGTATGAGCAGTTCTTC. This gives the protein CASSLDRLAGVVYEQFF.

This rearrangement joins TRBV2 to TRBJ2-7; D may be TRBD2 (5 bases). Trimming left V 2 bases short and J 3 bases short, with 11 bases between. The CDR3 has 14 residues. Germline CDR1 SNHLY, CDR2 FYNNEI. The CDR3 DNA follows: TGTGCCAGCAGTGAAAGCGGTGGAGGCTACGAGCAGTACTTC. As protein: CASSESGGGYEQYF.

This chain connects TRBV5-1 to TRBJ2-5; D call uncertain. The V end lost 7 bases, the J end lost 5 bases, and 15 bases lay between the germline ends. This CDR3 has 13 residues. The germline V gene has CDR1 SGHRS and CDR2 YFSETQ. The CDR3 here is CASASQAAETQYF. The CDR3, as DNA: TGCGCCAGCGCAAGCCAGGCTGCGGAGACCCAGTACTTC. The full variable domain, its missing parts supplied by reference TRBV5-1 and TRBJ2-5, is KAGVTQTPRYLIKTRGQQVTLSCSPISGHRSVSWYQQTPGQGLQFLFEYFSETQRNKGNFPGRFSGRQFSNSRSEMNVSTLELGDSALYLCASASQAAETQYFGPGTRLLVL.

The chain carries TRBV5-8 and TRBJ2-1; 8 positions match TRBD1. The CDR3 loop spans 14 amino acids. J gave up 5 bases and V 2 bases, and 3 bases lay outside the gene matches. Per germline, CDR1 SGHTS and CDR2 YDEGEE. The CDR3 coding sequence is TGTGCCAGCAGCTTCGGGACAGGTAACAATGAGCAGTTCTTC. This translates into CASSFGTGNNEQFF. The full variable domain, with the rest looked up from reference TRBV5-8 and TRBJ2-1, is EAGVTQSPTHLIKTRGQQATLRCSPISGHTSVYWYQQALGLGLQFLLWYDEGEERNRGNFPPRFSGRQFPNYSSELNVNALELEDSALYLCASSFGTGNNEQFFGPGTRLTVL.

The chain carries TRBV27 and TRBJ2-7; possibly TRBD2 for D (5 bases). Trimming removed 7 bases from V and 3 bases from J, with 25 bases in between. This CDR3 spans 17 amino acids. In germline, CDR1 is MNHEY, CDR2 SMNVEV (reference sequence). This CDR3 is CASKTFDAGKANYEQYF. The CDR3, as DNA: TGTGCCAGCAAGACTTTCGACGCCGGGAAAGCGAACTACGAGCAGTACTTC.

V usage is TRBV7-9 and J usage is TRBJ1-1, with a weak D call TRBD1 (6 bases). Between the trimmed V and J ends, which lost 5 bases and 3 bases, there was a span of 10 bases. The CDR3 is 13 amino acids. Germline values: CDR1 SEHNR, CDR2 FQNEAQ (reference sequence). CDR3 sequence reads: CASSPGAHTEAFF. As DNA, the CDR3 is TGTGCCAGCAGCCCAGGGGCCCACACTGAAGCTTTCTTT.

The rearrangement links TRBV5-1 to TRBJ1-2; 7 bases are shared with TRBD1. Trimming at V came to 0 bases and at J to 4 bases, leaving 3 bases not matched to a gene. This CDR3 contains 14 residues. Germline CDR1 and CDR2: SGHRS and YFSETQ. The CDR3 region has the DNA TGCGCCAGCAGCTTGGAGACAGGGCCCTATGGCTACACCTTC. Translating gives CASSLETGPYGYTF.

This clone is a singleton in its sample. The chain is built from TRBV11-2 and TRBJ2-1; TRBD1 aligns across 8 bases. This CDR3 is 18 amino acids long. Germline CDR1 SGHAT, CDR2 FQNNGV. V was clipped by 2 bases and J by 4 bases; unmatched bases: 13. CDR3 sequence reads: CASSLFLFLGQEYNEQFF. Here the CDR3 DNA reads TGTGCCAGCAGCTTATTCCTCTTTCTGGGACAGGAATACAATGAGCAGTTCTTC. Combining the CDR3 with reference TRBV11-2 and TRBJ2-1 gives the whole variable domain EAGVAQSPRYKIIEKRQSVAFWCNPISGHATLYWYQQILGQGPKLLIQFQNNGVVDDSQLPKDRFSAERLKGVDSTLKIQPAKLEDSAVYLCASSLFLFLGQEYNEQFFGPGTRLTVL.

This clone was seen only once. This chain links TRBV30 with TRBJ2-7, with D perhaps TRBD1 (6 bases). Germline loops: CDR1 GTSNPN, CDR2 SVGIG (reference sequence). CDR3 length: 14 residues. V was trimmed by 0 bases and J by 6 bases, leaving 15 bases between them. The CDR3 loop is CAWSVRGTFPEQYF. The CDR3 nucleotides are TGTGCCTGGAGTGTACGAGGGACATTCCCCGAGCAGTACTTC.

The sample holds one count of this clone. The same CDR3 can be traced to other DNA sequences in this sample. The chain uses TRBV18 and TRBJ1-1; D perhaps matches TRBD1 (6 bases). The CDR3 runs to 13 residues. The germline V gene has CDR1 KGHSH and CDR2 LQKENI. Trimming stripped 3 bases from V and 3 bases from J, with 8 bases between. CDR3 sequence reads: CASSPGQDTEAFF. The CDR3 DNA sequence: TGTGCCAGCTCACCGGGACAAGACACTGAAGCTTTCTTT.

The chain employs TRBV27 and TRBJ2-7; D uncertain. This CDR3 is 16 amino acids long. Trimming stripped 3 bases from V and 0 bases from J, with 15 bases between. The germline V gene has CDR1 MNHEY and CDR2 SMNVEV (reference sequence). The CDR3 reads CASSFVKAASSYEQYF. CDR3 DNA: TGTGCCAGCAGTTTTGTGAAGGCGGCTAGCTCCTACGAGCAGTACTTC.

This clone was found a few times. The chain combines TRBV7-2 with TRBJ2-3; D may be TRBD1 (6 bases). The V and J ends lost 5 bases and 3 bases respectively, with 18 bases between them. Germline V gene sequence: CDR1 SGHTA, CDR2 FQGNSA. The CDR3 covers 16 residues. The CDR3 region is CASSHTGTYVTDTQYF. For the CDR3, the DNA is TGTGCCAGCAGCCATACAGGGACCTATGTTACAGATACGCAGTATTTT.

This chain joins TRBV11-1 and TRBJ2-5; D uncertain. This CDR3 has 12 residues. V lost 2 bases and J 4 bases, leaving 5 bases between the germline ends. Germline values: CDR1 SGHAT, CDR2 FQDESV (reference sequence). The CDR3 loop is CASSLSAETQYF. The DNA of the CDR3 is TGTGCCAGCAGCTTAAGCGCAGAGACCCAGTACTTC.

CDR3 in DNA: TGCGCCAGCACCCATGGGACTAGCGGAAACTACGAGCAGTACTTC. Its protein product is CASTHGTSGNYEQYF. The rearrangement uses TRBV5-1 and TRBJ2-7, with 11 nucleotides matching TRBD2. Germline V gene lookup returns CDR1 SGHRS and CDR2 YFSETQ. The J segment lost 3 bases and the V segment lost 6 bases, leaving 8 bases of the junction unmatched. CDR3 length equals 15 residues.

V and J are TRBV16 and TRBJ1-1; a weak D match, TRBD1 (5 bases). Germline V CDR1 and CDR2: KGHSY, FQNENV. The CDR3 is made up of 14 amino acids. V lost 0 bases, J lost 7 bases, and 12 bases lay in between. The CDR3 here is CASSQSFQGFEAFF. The CDR3 bases are TGTGCCAGCAGCCAATCTTTTCAGGGTTTTGAAGCTTTCTTT. Full variable domain (missing parts from reference TRBV16 and TRBJ1-1): GEEVAQTPKHLVRGEGQKAKLYCAPIKGHSYVFWYQQVLKNEFKFLISFQNENVFDETGMPKERFSAKCLPNSPCSLEIQATKLEDSAVYFCASSQSFQGFEAFFGQGTRLTVV.